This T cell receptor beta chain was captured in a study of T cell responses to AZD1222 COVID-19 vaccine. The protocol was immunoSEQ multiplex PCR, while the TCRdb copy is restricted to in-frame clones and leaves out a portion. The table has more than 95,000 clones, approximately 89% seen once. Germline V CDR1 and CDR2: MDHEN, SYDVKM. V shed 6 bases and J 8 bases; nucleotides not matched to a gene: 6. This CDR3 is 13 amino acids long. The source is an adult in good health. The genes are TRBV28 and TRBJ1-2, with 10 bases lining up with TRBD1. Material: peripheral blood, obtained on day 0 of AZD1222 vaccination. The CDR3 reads CASRRQGAFGYTF. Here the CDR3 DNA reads TGTGCCAGCAGGCGACAGGGGGCGTTCGGCTACACCTTC.